This T cell receptor beta chain came from a study of CD8 T cells in Susac syndrome. Random hexamers served to reverse transcribe roughly 0.5 to 1 ug RNA. TCRdb used MiXCR to reprocess the immunoSEQ multiplex PCR reads, holding one entry per CDR3 protein. The top ten clones hold approximately 0.09% of a sample with 150,000 to 200,000 distinct CDR3 sequences, approximately 94% of them seen once. V lost 6 bases to trimming and J lost 5 bases, with 10 bases between them. The CDR3 contains 12 residues. Sequenced input: CD4+ T cells from PBMCs. The rearrangement uses TRBV12-3 or TRBV12-4 and TRBJ2-5; D unresolved. The receptor was isolated from a human donor with multiple sclerosis. The CDR3 loop reads CASRLNEETQYF. The CDR3 DNA follows: TGTGCCAGCAGACTAAACGAGGAGACCCAGTACTTC.